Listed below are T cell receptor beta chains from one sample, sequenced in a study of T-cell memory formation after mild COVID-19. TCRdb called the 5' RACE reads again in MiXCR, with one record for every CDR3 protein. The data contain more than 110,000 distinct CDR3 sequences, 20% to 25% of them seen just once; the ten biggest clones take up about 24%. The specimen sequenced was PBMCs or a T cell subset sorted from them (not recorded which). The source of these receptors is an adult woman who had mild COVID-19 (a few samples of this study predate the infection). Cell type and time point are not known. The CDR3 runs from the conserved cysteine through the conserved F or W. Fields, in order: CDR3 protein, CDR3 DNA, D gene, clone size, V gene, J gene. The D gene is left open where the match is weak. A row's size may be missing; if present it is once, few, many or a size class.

CDR3: CASSFVTSGGDQYF; DNA: TGTGCCAGCAGCTTTGTGACTAGCGGGGGAGACCAGTACTTC; D: TRBD2; size: NA; V: TRBV11-2; J: TRBJ2-5
CDR3: CATSDFGTGLNTGELFF; DNA: TGTGCCACCAGTGATTTTGGGACAGGGCTGAACACCGGGGAGCTGTTTTTT; D: TRBD1; size: few; V: TRBV24-1; J: TRBJ2-2
CDR3: CASSIVGSGAIYNEQFF; DNA: TGTGCCAGTAGTATTGTTGGCAGTGGTGCTATCTACAATGAGCAGTTCTTC; D: NA; size: NA; V: TRBV19; J: TRBJ2-1
CDR3: CASTETGYLSPGNTIYF; DNA: TGCGCCAGCACAGAAACAGGGTATCTTAGCCCTGGAAACACCATATATTTT; D: NA; size: NA; V: TRBV5-1; J: TRBJ1-3
CDR3: CASSWRVAQPQHF; DNA: TGCGCCAGCAGTTGGCGGGTGGCTCAGCCCCAGCATTTT; D: NA; size: once; V: TRBV4-1; J: TRBJ1-5
CDR3: CASSLAVGQIVYEQYF; DNA: TGTGCCAGCAGCTTAGCGGTGGGGCAGATAGTTTACGAGCAGTACTTC; D: NA; size: NA; V: TRBV7-2; J: TRBJ2-7
CDR3: CASSPIAGRDNEQFF; DNA: TGTGCCAGCAGCCCGATAGCGGGCAGGGACAATGAGCAGTTCTTC; D: TRBD2; size: NA; V: TRBV5-6; J: TRBJ2-1
CDR3: CSARAGDGYTF; DNA: TGCAGTGCTAGAGCCGGGGATGGCTACACCTTC; D: NA; size: NA; V: TRBV20-1; J: TRBJ1-2
CDR3: CSVPNGRGLPSSYNEQFF; DNA: TGCAGCGTGCCTAACGGCAGGGGTCTTCCGAGCTCCTACAATGAGCAGTTCTTC; D: NA; size: NA; V: TRBV29-1; J: TRBJ2-1
CDR3: CASSPRRGHYNEQFF; DNA: TGTGCCAGCAGTCCTAGGCGGGGGCACTACAATGAGCAGTTCTTC; D: NA; size: few; V: TRBV6-5; J: TRBJ2-1
CDR3: CASSYSQPGGLGNSPLHF; DNA: TGTGCCAGCAGTTACTCGCAGCCAGGGGGATTGGGTAATTCACCCCTCCACTTT; D: TRBD1; size: NA; V: TRBV6-5; J: TRBJ1-6
CDR3: CASSFLVQGNTEAFF; DNA: TGTGCCAGCAGCTTCCTCGTGCAGGGGAACACTGAAGCTTTCTTT; D: NA; size: NA; V: TRBV11-1; J: TRBJ1-1
CDR3: CASSLAKSYGYTF; DNA: TGTGCCAGCAGTTTAGCGAAGTCCTATGGCTACACCTTC; D: NA; size: few; V: TRBV12-3/TRBV12-4; J: TRBJ1-2
CDR3: CASSPWTSGTNEQFF; DNA: TGTGCCAGCAGCCCCTGGACTAGCGGGACTAATGAGCAGTTCTTC; D: TRBD2; size: NA; V: TRBV7-2; J: TRBJ2-1
CDR3: CASKKGNTEAFF; DNA: TGTGCCAGTAAGAAGGGTAACACTGAAGCTTTCTTT; D: NA; size: few; V: TRBV19; J: TRBJ1-1
CDR3: CAWSPLAGVSEQYF; DNA: TGTGCCTGGAGTCCGCTAGCGGGAGTTTCCGAGCAGTACTTC; D: TRBD2; size: few; V: TRBV30; J: TRBJ2-7
CDR3: CASSNTGGSNTEAFF; DNA: TGCGCCAGCAGCAATACAGGGGGCTCAAACACTGAAGCTTTCTTT; D: TRBD1; size: few; V: TRBV5-1; J: TRBJ1-1
CDR3: CASSPGLVQPQHF; DNA: TGTGCCAGCAGCCCAGGGTTGGTTCAGCCCCAGCATTTT; D: NA; size: NA; V: TRBV7-2; J: TRBJ1-5
CDR3: CASSEAARSYEQYF; DNA: TGTGCCAGCAGTGAAGCAGCCCGATCCTACGAGCAGTACTTC; D: NA; size: NA; V: TRBV2; J: TRBJ2-7
CDR3: CASSITDTGELFF; DNA: TGTGCCAGCAGCATTACGGACACCGGGGAGCTGTTTTTT; D: NA; size: few; V: TRBV7-3; J: TRBJ2-2
CDR3: CASSLAGTGWYTEAFF; DNA: TGTGCCAGCAGCTTAGCAGGGACAGGCTGGTACACTGAAGCTTTCTTT; D: TRBD1; size: few; V: TRBV7-2; J: TRBJ1-1
CDR3: CASTPIWTVMNTEAFF; DNA: TGTGCCAGCACGCCGATCTGGACAGTCATGAACACTGAAGCTTTCTTT; D: NA; size: few; V: TRBV5-5; J: TRBJ1-1
CDR3: CASSFGTSATNEQFF; DNA: TGTGCCAGCAGCTTTGGGACTAGCGCAACCAATGAGCAGTTCTTC; D: TRBD2; size: NA; V: TRBV7-9; J: TRBJ2-1
CDR3: CASSLGQGGTYEQYF; DNA: TGTGCCAGCAGTTTGGGGCAGGGTGGGACCTACGAGCAGTACTTC; D: NA; size: NA; V: TRBV27; J: TRBJ2-7
CDR3: CASGGWLGETQYF; DNA: TGTGCCAGCGGCGGTTGGTTGGGAGAGACCCAGTACTTC; D: NA; size: NA; V: TRBV7-2; J: TRBJ2-5
CDR3: CASSSEPGQSNTEAFF; DNA: TGTGCCAGCAGCTCGGAACCGGGACAGTCGAACACTGAAGCTTTCTTT; D: TRBD1; size: NA; V: TRBV5-5; J: TRBJ1-1
CDR3: CASSYRAYSGVGDTQYF; DNA: TGTGCCAGCAGTTACCGGGCGTATAGCGGGGTAGGGGATACGCAGTATTTT; D: TRBD2; size: once; V: TRBV6-5; J: TRBJ2-3
CDR3: CASSPDGQPQHF; DNA: TGTGCCAGCAGCCCCGATGGCCAGCCCCAGCATTTT; D: NA; size: few; V: TRBV7-9; J: TRBJ1-5
CDR3: CSALGPSLGSYEQYF; DNA: TGCAGTGCTCTAGGACCTTCTTTGGGCTCCTACGAGCAGTACTTC; D: NA; size: NA; V: TRBV20-1; J: TRBJ2-7
CDR3: CASRKSGGDAQETQYF; DNA: TGTGCCAGCAGAAAATCTGGCGGGGACGCGCAAGAGACCCAGTACTTC; D: NA; size: few; V: TRBV3-1; J: TRBJ2-5
CDR3: CASSQDARPSSYEQYF; DNA: TGTGCCAGCAGCCAAGACGCGCGCCCGAGTTCCTACGAGCAGTACTTC; D: NA; size: NA; V: TRBV4-2; J: TRBJ2-7
CDR3: CASSGQSSYEQYF; DNA: TGCGCCAGCAGCGGACAGAGCTCCTACGAGCAGTACTTC; D: NA; size: few; V: TRBV5-1; J: TRBJ2-7
CDR3: CASSLAPEFYGYTF; DNA: TGTGCCAGCAGTTTAGCGCCCGAGTTCTATGGCTACACCTTC; D: NA; size: NA; V: TRBV12-3/TRBV12-4; J: TRBJ1-2
CDR3: CAWSTTYEQYF; DNA: TGTGCCTGGAGCACCACCTACGAGCAGTACTTC; D: NA; size: NA; V: TRBV30; J: TRBJ2-7
CDR3: CASSDGSTGELFF; DNA: TGTGCCAGCAGTGATGGGAGCACCGGGGAGCTGTTTTTT; D: NA; size: NA; V: TRBV6-1; J: TRBJ2-2
CDR3: CASSIDHILRVSGANVLTF; DNA: TGTGCCAGTAGTATAGATCATATCCTCAGGGTATCTGGGGCCAACGTCCTGACTTTC; D: NA; size: few; V: TRBV19; J: TRBJ2-6
CDR3: CASSQDRDEKLFF; DNA: TGTGCCAGCTCACAGGACAGGGATGAAAAACTGTTTTTT; D: TRBD1; size: NA; V: TRBV18; J: TRBJ1-4
CDR3: CAWSVGDKETDTQYF; DNA: TGTGCCTGGAGTGTAGGGGACAAGGAAACAGATACGCAGTATTTT; D: NA; size: NA; V: TRBV30; J: TRBJ2-3
CDR3: CASSYHTGGGGYEQYF; DNA: TGTGCCAGCAGTTACCATACAGGTGGAGGGGGCTACGAGCAGTACTTC; D: NA; size: NA; V: TRBV6-5; J: TRBJ2-7
CDR3: CASSFPSGNTIYF; DNA: TGTGCCAGCAGCTTTCCCTCTGGAAACACCATATATTTT; D: NA; size: NA; V: TRBV7-9; J: TRBJ1-3
CDR3: CASSLGGWPVNQPQHF; DNA: TGTGCCAGCAGCTTAGGCGGATGGCCGGTTAATCAGCCCCAGCATTTT; D: NA; size: NA; V: TRBV7-2; J: TRBJ1-5
CDR3: CASSLVAGVPYEQYF; DNA: TGTGCCAGCAGCTTGGTTGCGGGGGTCCCCTACGAGCAGTACTTC; D: TRBD2; size: few; V: TRBV5-5; J: TRBJ2-7
CDR3: CASSPAAGFLADTQYF; DNA: TGTGCCAGCAGCCCCGCGGCAGGGTTCTTAGCAGATACGCAGTATTTT; D: NA; size: few; V: TRBV9; J: TRBJ2-3
CDR3: CASSIPGGSFF; DNA: TGTGCCAGCAGTATCCCGGGAGGATCTTTCTTT; D: NA; size: few; V: TRBV2; J: TRBJ1-1
CDR3: CASGGNEKLFF; DNA: TGTGCCAGCGGGGGAAATGAAAAACTGTTTTTT; D: NA; size: NA; V: TRBV7-9; J: TRBJ1-4
CDR3: CASRPTSGGYRAQQFF; DNA: TGTGCCAGCAGGCCAACTAGCGGGGGATATAGGGCGCAGCAGTTCTTC; D: TRBD2; size: NA; V: TRBV5-8; J: TRBJ2-1
CDR3: CATSEGNTGELFF; DNA: TGTGCCACCAGTGAAGGAAACACCGGGGAGCTGTTTTTT; D: NA; size: few; V: TRBV24-1; J: TRBJ2-2
CDR3: CASSGSLAASYNEQLF; DNA: TGTGCCAGCAGCGGCAGTCTAGCGGCCTCCTACAATGAGCAGTTATTC; D: TRBD2; size: NA; V: TRBV5-8; J: TRBJ2-1
CDR3: CASSQDAGGDTIYF; DNA: TGCGCCAGCAGCCAAGACGCGGGGGGTGACACCATATATTTT; D: NA; size: NA; V: TRBV4-1; J: TRBJ1-3
CDR3: CASSVYDRTGDYYEQYF; DNA: TGTGCCAGCAGCGTATACGACCGGACAGGTGACTACTACGAGCAGTACTTC; D: TRBD1; size: NA; V: TRBV9; J: TRBJ2-7
CDR3: CASSYRSDSYEQYF; DNA: TGTGCCAGCAGTTACCGCAGTGACTCCTACGAGCAGTACTTC; D: NA; size: few; V: TRBV2; J: TRBJ2-7
CDR3: CASSIRTPDTEAFF; DNA: TGTGCCAGTAGTATCCGGACCCCTGATACTGAAGCTTTCTTT; D: NA; size: NA; V: TRBV19; J: TRBJ1-1
CDR3: CASSLGLERGNSNSPLHF; DNA: TGTGCCAGCAGCTTAGGGTTAGAACGCGGAAATTCTAATTCACCCCTCCACTTT; D: NA; size: NA; V: TRBV11-2; J: TRBJ1-6
CDR3: CSARVTSSYEQYF; DNA: TGCAGTGCTAGAGTGACTAGCTCCTACGAGCAGTACTTC; D: NA; size: few; V: TRBV20-1; J: TRBJ2-7
CDR3: CASSSTGLAGYNEQFF; DNA: TGTGCCAGCAGCTCAACGGGACTAGCGGGCTACAATGAGCAGTTCTTC; D: TRBD2; size: many; V: TRBV11-2; J: TRBJ2-1